Listed below are T cell receptor beta chains from one sample, sequenced in a study of blood T cell repertoires in COVID-19. Sequencing was performed with immunoSEQ multiplex PCR; in TCRdb, only in-frame clones are kept and a portion is missing. The data contain about 170,000 clones, roughly 80% of them singletons. The sequencing sample was made of peripheral blood. The origin of the receptors is a human donor with acute or convalescent COVID-19. The donor label of this sample is uncertain. Each CDR3 is given with its conserved first and last residue. D genes are given only for firm matches. Expanded clones are given a class, and other clones once, few, many or no size at all.

J gene: TRBJ2-3; D gene: -; clone size: -; V gene: TRBV7-9; CDR3 length: 14; CDR3 DNA: TGTGCCAGCAGCTCCTCGGGGGGCACAGATACGCAGTATTTT; CDR3 protein: CASSSSGGTDTQYF
J gene: TRBJ2-7; D gene: TRBD1; clone size: -; V gene: TRBV14; CDR3 length: 15; CDR3 DNA: TGTGCCAGCAGCCCCACCGGGACAGGGGGCGACGAGCAGTACTTC; CDR3 protein: CASSPTGTGGDEQYF
J gene: TRBJ2-7; D gene: TRBD2; clone size: few; V gene: TRBV6-1; CDR3 length: 16; CDR3 DNA: TGTGCCAGCAGTGACGTGGCTAGCGGGGGGGCCTACGAGCAGTACTTC; CDR3 protein: CASSDVASGGAYEQYF
J gene: TRBJ2-1; D gene: -; clone size: -; V gene: TRBV7-3; CDR3 length: 17; CDR3 DNA: TGTGCCAGCAGCTTAAGGGCAGGGGGAGGACGCATGAATGAGCAGTTCTTC; CDR3 protein: CASSLRAGGGRMNEQFF
J gene: TRBJ1-6; D gene: -; clone size: -; V gene: TRBV23-1; CDR3 length: 15; CDR3 DNA: TGCGCCAGCAGTCCGCAGGGGTCCTATAATTCACCCCTCCACTTT; CDR3 protein: CASSPQGSYNSPLHF
J gene: TRBJ1-2; D gene: -; clone size: -; V gene: TRBV27; CDR3 length: 14; CDR3 DNA: TGTGCCTCTCAAGGCCGGGGGTTGGGGAATGGCTACACCTTC; CDR3 protein: CASQGRGLGNGYTF
J gene: TRBJ2-7; D gene: -; clone size: -; V gene: TRBV6-6; CDR3 length: 13; CDR3 DNA: TGTGCCAGCAGCCAAAGGGGGGGCTACGAGCAGTACTTC; CDR3 protein: CASSQRGGYEQYF
J gene: TRBJ2-7; D gene: TRBD2; clone size: -; V gene: TRBV2; CDR3 length: 14; CDR3 DNA: TGTGCCAGCAGTGCCCTAGCGGGGGGGGCCGAGCAGTACTTC; CDR3 protein: CASSALAGGAEQYF
J gene: TRBJ2-1; D gene: -; clone size: -; V gene: TRBV19; CDR3 length: 14; CDR3 DNA: TGTGCCAGTAGTATAGATCTAGGAGCTTCTGAGCAGTTCTTC; CDR3 protein: CASSIDLGASEQFF
J gene: TRBJ1-6; D gene: TRBD1; clone size: -; V gene: TRBV2; CDR3 length: 15; CDR3 DNA: TGTGCCAGCAATCCGGACAGGGGAGTAGGCTCACCCCTCCACTTT; CDR3 protein: CASNPDRGVGSPLHF
J gene: TRBJ2-7; D gene: -; clone size: -; V gene: TRBV14; CDR3 length: 11; CDR3 DNA: TGTGCCAGCAGCCAGTCTTCTGAGCAGTACTTC; CDR3 protein: CASSQSSEQYF
J gene: TRBJ1-5; D gene: -; clone size: -; V gene: TRBV7-9; CDR3 length: 15; CDR3 DNA: TGTGCCAGCAGCGGGAGGGGGAATAGCAATCAGCCCCAGCATTTT; CDR3 protein: CASSGRGNSNQPQHF
J gene: TRBJ2-1; D gene: -; clone size: -; V gene: TRBV28; CDR3 length: 16; CDR3 DNA: TGTGCCAGCAGTTTATCGGCAGGGATACTCTACAATGAGCAGTTCTTC; CDR3 protein: CASSLSAGILYNEQFF
J gene: TRBJ1-2; D gene: -; clone size: -; V gene: TRBV7-2; CDR3 length: 13; CDR3 DNA: TGTGCCAGCAGCTTAGGGGCCCCCTATGGCTACACCTTC; CDR3 protein: CASSLGAPYGYTF
J gene: TRBJ2-3; D gene: TRBD1; clone size: -; V gene: TRBV27; CDR3 length: 15; CDR3 DNA: TGTGCCAGCAGTCCACGACAGGGGGCGGGAGGATCGCAGTATTTT; CDR3 protein: CASSPRQGAGGSQYF
J gene: TRBJ1-1; D gene: -; clone size: -; V gene: TRBV6-5; CDR3 length: 15; CDR3 DNA: TGTGCCAGCAGTTACGGGTCGCTGGGGGCCGGTGAAGCTTTCTTT; CDR3 protein: CASSYGSLGAGEAFF
J gene: TRBJ2-1; D gene: -; clone size: -; V gene: TRBV20-1; CDR3 length: 11; CDR3 DNA: TGCAGTGCGGCCGCCAGGGATGAGCAGTTCTTC; CDR3 protein: CSAAARDEQFF
J gene: TRBJ2-7; D gene: TRBD1; clone size: -; V gene: TRBV19; CDR3 length: 13; CDR3 DNA: TGTGCCAGTAGCGGACAGGGTACCTACGAGCAGTACTTC; CDR3 protein: CASSGQGTYEQYF
J gene: TRBJ1-6; D gene: TRBD1; clone size: -; V gene: TRBV19; CDR3 length: 16; CDR3 DNA: TGTGCCAGTAGTATCAATGCCGGGACAGATAATTCACCCCTCCACTTT; CDR3 protein: CASSINAGTDNSPLHF
J gene: TRBJ2-7; D gene: TRBD2; clone size: -; V gene: TRBV7-2; CDR3 length: 16; CDR3 DNA: TGTGCCAGCAGCTTAGCGGGCAGCGGGGGTGGCTACGAGCAGTACTTC; CDR3 protein: CASSLAGSGGGYEQYF
J gene: TRBJ2-7; D gene: TRBD2; clone size: -; V gene: TRBV27; CDR3 length: 16; CDR3 DNA: TGTGCCAGCAGCCTCAGGACTAGCGGGGGGATCTACGAGCAGTACTTC; CDR3 protein: CASSLRTSGGIYEQYF
J gene: TRBJ2-7; D gene: TRBD1; clone size: -; V gene: TRBV6-1; CDR3 length: 17; CDR3 DNA: TGTGCCAGCAGTGAAGCCGGGGAGTTTACAGGGGTCGACGAGCAGTACTTC; CDR3 protein: CASSEAGEFTGVDEQYF
J gene: TRBJ2-2; D gene: TRBD2; clone size: once; V gene: TRBV2; CDR3 length: 15; CDR3 DNA: TGTGCCAGCAGTGAAGAGCGGGGAGACACCGGGGAGCTGTTTTTT; CDR3 protein: CASSEERGDTGELFF
J gene: TRBJ2-2; D gene: TRBD2; clone size: -; V gene: TRBV5-4; CDR3 length: 17; CDR3 DNA: TGTGCCAGCAGCACGGCTCCCAGCGGGGCCTACACCGGGGAGCTGTTTTTT; CDR3 protein: CASSTAPSGAYTGELFF
J gene: TRBJ2-2; D gene: TRBD2; clone size: -; V gene: TRBV5-1; CDR3 length: 15; CDR3 DNA: TGCGCTGGCGGAGCGGGGGATAGAGACACCGGGGAGCTGTTTTTT; CDR3 protein: CAGGAGDRDTGELFF
J gene: TRBJ2-5; D gene: -; clone size: once; V gene: TRBV4-2; CDR3 length: 15; CDR3 DNA: TGTGCCAGCAGCCAAGCGCACGGGGTCGCGGAGACCCAGTACTTC; CDR3 protein: CASSQAHGVAETQYF
J gene: TRBJ2-1; D gene: TRBD1; clone size: -; V gene: TRBV6-4; CDR3 length: 14; CDR3 DNA: TGTGCCAGCAGTGCTGGGACAGGGAGCAATGAGCAGTTCTTC; CDR3 protein: CASSAGTGSNEQFF
J gene: TRBJ2-5; D gene: TRBD2; clone size: -; V gene: TRBV12-3/TRBV12-4; CDR3 length: 13; CDR3 DNA: TGTGCCAGCACCGGGGGGATCCAAGAGACCCAGTACTTC; CDR3 protein: CASTGGIQETQYF
J gene: TRBJ1-2; D gene: TRBD1; clone size: once; V gene: TRBV7-9; CDR3 length: 16; CDR3 DNA: TGTGCCAGCAGCTTAGCGACAGGGGGCGAGTGGGGAGGCTACACCTTC; CDR3 protein: CASSLATGGEWGGYTF
J gene: TRBJ2-3; D gene: -; clone size: few; V gene: TRBV29-1; CDR3 length: 11; CDR3 DNA: TGCAGCGTAGGGGAGGCAGATACGCAGTATTTT; CDR3 protein: CSVGEADTQYF
J gene: TRBJ2-3; D gene: TRBD1; clone size: -; V gene: TRBV6-9; CDR3 length: 17; CDR3 DNA: TGTGCCAGCAGTTATTCTGGACCGGGACAGGGGACAGATACGCAGTATTTT; CDR3 protein: CASSYSGPGQGTDTQYF
J gene: TRBJ1-4; D gene: TRBD1; clone size: once; V gene: TRBV5-1; CDR3 length: 17; CDR3 DNA: TGCGCCAGCAGCCCTACGGGACAGGGGGCAACTAATGAAAAACTGTTTTTT; CDR3 protein: CASSPTGQGATNEKLFF
J gene: TRBJ2-1; D gene: TRBD2; clone size: -; V gene: TRBV10-3; CDR3 length: 16; CDR3 DNA: TGTGCCATCAGTGAAAGTGGGGCTAGCGGGGGGGCCAGCCAGTTCTTC; CDR3 protein: CAISESGASGGASQFF
J gene: TRBJ1-2; D gene: -; clone size: -; V gene: TRBV11-1; CDR3 length: 14; CDR3 DNA: TGTGCCAGCAGCCACCGACAGGCGAGCTATGGCTACACCTTC; CDR3 protein: CASSHRQASYGYTF
J gene: TRBJ2-7; D gene: -; clone size: -; V gene: TRBV6-6; CDR3 length: 13; CDR3 DNA: TGTGCCAGCAGTTACAGGGAGTCCTACGAGCAGTACTTC; CDR3 protein: CASSYRESYEQYF
J gene: TRBJ2-2; D gene: -; clone size: -; V gene: TRBV5-1; CDR3 length: 14; CDR3 DNA: TGCGCCAGCAGAGACACAGGGAACACCGGGGAGCTGTTTTTT; CDR3 protein: CASRDTGNTGELFF
J gene: TRBJ1-5; D gene: TRBD1; clone size: -; V gene: TRBV9; CDR3 length: 14; CDR3 DNA: TGTGCCAGCAGCGCCGGGACAGCAGATCAGCCCCAGCATTTT; CDR3 protein: CASSAGTADQPQHF
J gene: TRBJ1-2; D gene: TRBD1; clone size: -; V gene: TRBV30; CDR3 length: 13; CDR3 DNA: TGTGCCTGGAACGACAGGGGGTTTTGGGGCTACACCTTC; CDR3 protein: CAWNDRGFWGYTF
J gene: TRBJ2-5; D gene: -; clone size: -; V gene: TRBV5-4; CDR3 length: 15; CDR3 DNA: TGTGCCAGCAGCTTGTTTTGGGGGCACCAAGAGACCCAGTACTTC; CDR3 protein: CASSLFWGHQETQYF
J gene: TRBJ1-2; D gene: -; clone size: -; V gene: TRBV19; CDR3 length: 17; CDR3 DNA: TGTGCCAGTAGGATAGCCCTTGGCGACAGAGCTAACTATGGCTACACCTTC; CDR3 protein: CASRIALGDRANYGYTF
J gene: TRBJ1-5; D gene: TRBD1; clone size: once; V gene: TRBV2; CDR3 length: 15; CDR3 DNA: TGTGCCAGCAGCCGGGACAGGGGGGCCAATCAGCCCCAGCATTTT; CDR3 protein: CASSRDRGANQPQHF
J gene: TRBJ1-2; D gene: TRBD1; clone size: -; V gene: TRBV2; CDR3 length: 13; CDR3 DNA: TGTGCCAGCAGCGAAGGGGGCCTCTATGGCTACACCTTC; CDR3 protein: CASSEGGLYGYTF
J gene: TRBJ2-3; D gene: -; clone size: once; V gene: TRBV21-1; CDR3 length: 15; CDR3 DNA: TGTGCCAGCAGACCGACAGGCCCTAGCACAGATACGCAGTATTTT; CDR3 protein: CASRPTGPSTDTQYF
J gene: TRBJ2-7; D gene: TRBD2; clone size: -; V gene: TRBV7-8; CDR3 length: 16; CDR3 DNA: TGTGCCAGCAGCTTAGTAGCTAGCGGCATCTCCTACGAGCAGTACTTC; CDR3 protein: CASSLVASGISYEQYF
J gene: TRBJ1-2; D gene: -; clone size: medium-sized; V gene: TRBV28; CDR3 length: 14; CDR3 DNA: TGTGCCAGCAGTATCCCCGGGGAGTCCTTTGGCTACACCTTC; CDR3 protein: CASSIPGESFGYTF
J gene: TRBJ1-2; D gene: TRBD1; clone size: -; V gene: TRBV7-2; CDR3 length: 15; CDR3 DNA: TGTGCCAGCAGCCCACAGGGGCTGGCTAACTATGGCTACACCTTC; CDR3 protein: CASSPQGLANYGYTF
J gene: TRBJ2-5; D gene: -; clone size: once; V gene: TRBV5-4; CDR3 length: 13; CDR3 DNA: TGTGCCAGCAGCTCGACGGGGCAAGAGACCCAGTACTTC; CDR3 protein: CASSSTGQETQYF
J gene: TRBJ2-1; D gene: TRBD2; clone size: -; V gene: TRBV5-4; CDR3 length: 15; CDR3 DNA: TGTGCCAGCAGCTTGCCTAGCGGGAGTTTGAGTGAGCAGTTCTTC; CDR3 protein: CASSLPSGSLSEQFF
J gene: TRBJ1-1; D gene: -; clone size: -; V gene: TRBV5-5; CDR3 length: 11; CDR3 DNA: TGTGCCAGCAGCTACTACACTGAAGCTTTCTTT; CDR3 protein: CASSYYTEAFF
J gene: TRBJ2-2; D gene: -; clone size: -; V gene: TRBV2; CDR3 length: 15; CDR3 DNA: TGTGCCAGCAGTGAATTTTATTCGAACACCGGGGAGCTGTTTTTT; CDR3 protein: CASSEFYSNTGELFF
J gene: TRBJ1-5; D gene: -; clone size: -; V gene: TRBV19; CDR3 length: 14; CDR3 DNA: TGTGCCAGTAATGGAGGGGCAAGCAATCAGCCCCAGCATTTT; CDR3 protein: CASNGGASNQPQHF
J gene: TRBJ2-1; D gene: -; clone size: -; V gene: TRBV27; CDR3 length: 11; CDR3 DNA: TGTGCCAGCACCCTAAGGGGTGAGCAGTTCTTC; CDR3 protein: CASTLRGEQFF
J gene: TRBJ2-7; D gene: -; clone size: -; V gene: TRBV6-5; CDR3 length: 14; CDR3 DNA: TGTGCCAGCAGTTTGGACGGGGGTCTGAGGGAGCAGTACTTC; CDR3 protein: CASSLDGGLREQYF
J gene: TRBJ1-3; D gene: -; clone size: -; V gene: TRBV28; CDR3 length: 15; CDR3 DNA: TGTGCCAGCAGTTTAAGTTGGTTCGGGGGAAACACCATATATTTT; CDR3 protein: CASSLSWFGGNTIYF
J gene: TRBJ2-4; D gene: TRBD1; clone size: -; V gene: TRBV10-2; CDR3 length: 22; CDR3 DNA: TGCGCCAGCAGTGAGGAGGGACAGGGGGACCGGGAGGTGCCTCCGGCCAAAAACATTCAGTACTTC; CDR3 protein: CASSEEGQGDREVPPAKNIQYF
J gene: TRBJ2-1; D gene: -; clone size: -; V gene: TRBV11-1; CDR3 length: 12; CDR3 DNA: TGTGCCAGCAGCGTACAGGGCGATGAGCAGTTCTTC; CDR3 protein: CASSVQGDEQFF
J gene: TRBJ2-1; D gene: -; clone size: -; V gene: TRBV11-2; CDR3 length: 13; CDR3 DNA: TGTGCCAGCAGCTTAGAATTCGGTAATGAGCAGTTCTTC; CDR3 protein: CASSLEFGNEQFF